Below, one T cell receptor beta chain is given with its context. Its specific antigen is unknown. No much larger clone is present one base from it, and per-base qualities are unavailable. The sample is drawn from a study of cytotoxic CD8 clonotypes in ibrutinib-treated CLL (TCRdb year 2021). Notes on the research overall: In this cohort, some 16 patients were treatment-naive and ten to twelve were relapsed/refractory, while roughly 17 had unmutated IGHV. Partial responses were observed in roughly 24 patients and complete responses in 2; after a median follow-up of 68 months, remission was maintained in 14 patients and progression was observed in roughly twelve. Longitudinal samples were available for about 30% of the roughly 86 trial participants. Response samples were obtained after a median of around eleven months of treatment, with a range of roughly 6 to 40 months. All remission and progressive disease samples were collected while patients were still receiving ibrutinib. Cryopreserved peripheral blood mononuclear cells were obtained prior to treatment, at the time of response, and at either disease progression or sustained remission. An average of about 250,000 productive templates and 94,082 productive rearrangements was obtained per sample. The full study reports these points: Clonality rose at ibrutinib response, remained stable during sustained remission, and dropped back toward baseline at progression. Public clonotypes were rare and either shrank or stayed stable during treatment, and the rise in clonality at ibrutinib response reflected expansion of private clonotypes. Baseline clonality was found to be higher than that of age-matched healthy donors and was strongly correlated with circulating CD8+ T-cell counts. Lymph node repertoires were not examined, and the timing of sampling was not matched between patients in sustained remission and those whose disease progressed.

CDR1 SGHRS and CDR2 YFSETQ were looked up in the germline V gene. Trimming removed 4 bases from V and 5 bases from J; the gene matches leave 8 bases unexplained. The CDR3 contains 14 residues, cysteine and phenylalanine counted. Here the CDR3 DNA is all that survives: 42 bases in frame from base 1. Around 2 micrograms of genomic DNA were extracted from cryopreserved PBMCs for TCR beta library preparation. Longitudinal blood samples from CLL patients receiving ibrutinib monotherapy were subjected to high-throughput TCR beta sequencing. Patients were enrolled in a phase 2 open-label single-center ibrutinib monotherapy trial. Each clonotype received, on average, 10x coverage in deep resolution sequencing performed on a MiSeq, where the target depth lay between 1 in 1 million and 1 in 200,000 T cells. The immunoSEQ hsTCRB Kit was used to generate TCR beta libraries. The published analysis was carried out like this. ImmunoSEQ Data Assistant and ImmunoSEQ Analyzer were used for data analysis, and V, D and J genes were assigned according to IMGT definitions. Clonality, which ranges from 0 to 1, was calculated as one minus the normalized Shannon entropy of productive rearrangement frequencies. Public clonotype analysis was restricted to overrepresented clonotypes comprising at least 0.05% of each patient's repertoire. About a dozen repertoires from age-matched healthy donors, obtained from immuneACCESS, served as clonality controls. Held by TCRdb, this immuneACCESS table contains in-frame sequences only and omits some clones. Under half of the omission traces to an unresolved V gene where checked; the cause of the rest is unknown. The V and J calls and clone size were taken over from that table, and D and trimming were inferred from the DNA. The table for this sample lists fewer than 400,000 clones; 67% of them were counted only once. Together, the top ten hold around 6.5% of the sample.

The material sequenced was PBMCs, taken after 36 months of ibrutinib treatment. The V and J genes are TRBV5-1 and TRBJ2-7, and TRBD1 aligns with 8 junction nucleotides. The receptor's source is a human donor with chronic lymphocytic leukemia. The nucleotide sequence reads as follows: TGCGCCAGCAGCACCGACAGGGGAGGCGACGAGCAGTACTTC. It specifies CASSTDRGGDEQYF.